The clone carrying this TCR beta chain was detected only a few times. Antigen specificity is unknown. The study reverse transcribed the entire isolated RNA, so it sequenced expressed TCRB transcripts. The protocol was immunoSEQ multiplex PCR, while the TCRdb copy is restricted to in-frame clones and leaves out a portion. The sample lists 330,000 or so clones, approximately 12% seen once, with over 0.008% in the top ten. A single heparinised blood sample, averaging about 120 mL, was obtained per donor. Every sorted population was more than 95% pure. This entry comes from a study of beta chain features in type 1 diabetes. Background on the study: Examination spanned approximately 110 million sorted cells from all samples.

Findings and caveats of the study: Any HLA-type effect on TCRB rearrangement remained unresolved here. Shorter TCRB CDR3s, moderately but significantly so, were found in Type 1 diabetes patients in all four CD4+ subsets.

Material for sequencing was naive CD4+ T cells from blood. The clonotype comes from a woman aged 18-29 years with type 1 diabetes.

CDR3 in amino acids: CASSLEGTGGREQYF. CDR3 nucleotide sequence: TGTGCCAGCAGCTTAGAGGGGACAGGGGGACGGGAGCAGTACTTC. V gene TRBV13 combines with J gene TRBJ2-7; the match to TRBD1 covers 11 bases. The trim removed 1 base at V and 7 bases at J, leaving 6 bases unmatched. The CDR3 consists of 15 residues. CDR1 and CDR2 from the germline V gene are PRHDT and FYEKMQ (reference sequence).